The entry below describes one T cell receptor (beta chain). Antigen: not known. Cultured CD4+ T-cell DNA underwent Oncomine TCR Beta short-read sequencing. TCRdb reprocessed the PCR reads with MiXCR, giving one entry per CDR3 protein. The sample contains roughly 28,000 distinct CDR3 sequences, 50% to 65% of which appear only once. Specified treatment: roughly 10-day PBMC culture with coronavirus spike peptide pools or control peptides (ViraFEST assay). The absence of any prior SARS-CoV-2 infection in healthy vaccine recipients was confirmed by nucleocapsid antibody tests that came back negative both before and after vaccination. This sample is drawn from a study of vaccination and CD4 T cells after COVID-19. Study at large: Control cultures were given a CEFX pool, an HIV-1 Nef pool, or no peptide.

This CDR3 has 15 residues. V was pared by 5 bases and J by 5 bases, with 9 bases of the junction left unmatched. Per the germline V gene, CDR1 is LNHDA and CDR2 is SQIVND (reference sequence). Sequences were derived from CD4+ T cells from blood, cultured in vitro, sampled before SARS-CoV-2 vaccination. The sequence was collected from a human donor who received a COVID-19 vaccine. This chain uses TRBV19 with TRBJ1-5, with 7 bases aligning to TRBD1. CDR3 protein: CASSSGTASDQPQHF. As DNA, the CDR3 is TGTGCCAGTAGTTCCGGGACAGCCAGTGATCAGCCCCAGCATTTT.